This T cell receptor (beta chain) came from a study of T cells in Graves' hyperthyroidism and ophthalmopathy. General study points: Within blood appeared most thyroid clonotypes that had expanded above 0.001. A 13 V-J signature model discriminated ophthalmopathy versus stable hyperthyroidism.

This clonotype was seen many times. Its antigen is not identified. The V gene's germline CDR1 is SEHNR and CDR2 FQNEAQ (reference sequence). The CDR3 has 18 residues. With 0 bases clipped from V and 2 bases from J, the junction kept 9 bases outside the gene matches. Amplification of TCR beta CDR3 regions used RNA as the template. HTBI primers were employed in a first-round RT-PCR of the TCR CDR3. One entry per CDR3 protein, called by TCRdb with MiXCR from the multiplex PCR reads. The sample holds 400,000 to 500,000 distinct CDR3 sequences, about 15% seen once. Sample: blood. V is TRBV7-9 and J is TRBJ2-1, with 8 positions matching TRBD2. The receptor was isolated from a woman younger than 35 with Graves' hyperthyroidism. CDR3 bases: TGTGCCAGCAGCTTAGCGGGCTCCTTGGGACTAGCCTACAATGAGCAGTTCTTC. Amino acids: CASSLAGSLGLAYNEQFF. The full variable domain, in which reference TRBV7-9 and TRBJ2-1 provide the parts outside the CDR3, is DTGVSQNPRHKITKRGQNVTFRCDPISEHNRLYWYRQTLGQGPEFLTYFQNEAQLEKSRLLSDRFSAERPKGSFSTLEIQRTEQGDSAMYLCASSLAGSLGLAYNEQFFGPGTRLTVL.